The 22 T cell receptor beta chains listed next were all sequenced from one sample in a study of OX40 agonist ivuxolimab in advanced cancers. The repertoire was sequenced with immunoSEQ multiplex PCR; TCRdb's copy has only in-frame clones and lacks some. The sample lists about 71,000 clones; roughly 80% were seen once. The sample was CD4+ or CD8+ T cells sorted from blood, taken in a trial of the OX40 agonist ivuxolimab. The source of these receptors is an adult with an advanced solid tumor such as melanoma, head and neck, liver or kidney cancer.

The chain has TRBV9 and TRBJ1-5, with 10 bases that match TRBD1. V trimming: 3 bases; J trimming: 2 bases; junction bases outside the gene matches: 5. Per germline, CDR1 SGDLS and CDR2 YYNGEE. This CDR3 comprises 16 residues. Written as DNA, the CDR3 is TGTGCCAGCAGCGAGGGACAGGGGAAGGGCAATCAGCCCCAGCATTTT. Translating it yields CASSEGQGKGNQPQHF.

In nucleotides, the CDR3 is TGTGCCAGCAGCTTAGATCCAGCGCGAGATACGCAGTATTTT. This codes for CASSLDPARDTQYF. The J gene is TRBJ2-3, the V gene TRBV11-3; D is unclear. Per germline, CDR1 SGHNT and CDR2 YENEEA. The germline V and J ends were trimmed by 0 bases and 5 bases, with 9 bases remaining between them. The CDR3 spans 14 residues.

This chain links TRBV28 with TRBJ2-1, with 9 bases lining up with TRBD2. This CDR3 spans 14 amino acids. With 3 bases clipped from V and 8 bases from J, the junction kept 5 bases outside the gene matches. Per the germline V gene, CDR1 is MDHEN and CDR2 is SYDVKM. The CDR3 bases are TGTGCCAGCAGTTTCGCGGGAGGGCATCATGAGCAGTTCTTC. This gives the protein CASSFAGGHHEQFF. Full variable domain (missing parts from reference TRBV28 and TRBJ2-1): DVKVTQSSRYLVKRTGEKVFLECVQDMDHENMFWYRQDPGLGLRLIYFSYDVKMKEKGDIPEGYSVSREKKERFSLILESASTNQTSMYLCASSFAGGHHEQFFGPGTRLTVL.

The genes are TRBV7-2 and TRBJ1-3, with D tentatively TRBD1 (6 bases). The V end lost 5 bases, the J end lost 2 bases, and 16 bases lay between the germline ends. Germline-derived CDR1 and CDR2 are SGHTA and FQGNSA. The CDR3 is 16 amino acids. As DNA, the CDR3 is TGTGCCAGCAGCAGGGACACTGTGGGAACTGGAAACACCATATATTTT. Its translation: CASSRDTVGTGNTIYF.

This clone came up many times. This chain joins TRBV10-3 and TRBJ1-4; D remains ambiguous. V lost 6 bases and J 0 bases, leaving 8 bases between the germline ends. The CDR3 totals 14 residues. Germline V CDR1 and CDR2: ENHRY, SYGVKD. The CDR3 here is CAIRNTSTNEKLFF. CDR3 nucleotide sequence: TGTGCCATCAGGAACACCTCAACTAATGAAAAACTGTTTTTT.

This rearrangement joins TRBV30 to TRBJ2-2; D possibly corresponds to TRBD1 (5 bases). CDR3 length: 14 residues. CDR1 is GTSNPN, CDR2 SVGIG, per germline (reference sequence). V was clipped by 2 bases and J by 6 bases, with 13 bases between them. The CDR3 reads CAWSRGFGAGELFF. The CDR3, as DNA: TGTGCCTGGAGTAGGGGATTCGGAGCCGGGGAGCTGTTTTTT.

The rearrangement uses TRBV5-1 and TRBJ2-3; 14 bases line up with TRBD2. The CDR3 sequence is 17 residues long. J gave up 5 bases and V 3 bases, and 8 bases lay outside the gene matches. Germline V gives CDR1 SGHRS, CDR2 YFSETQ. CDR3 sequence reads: CASSSSFGLAGGDTQYF. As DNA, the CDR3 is TGCGCCAGCAGCTCAAGTTTCGGACTAGCGGGAGGAGATACGCAGTATTTT.

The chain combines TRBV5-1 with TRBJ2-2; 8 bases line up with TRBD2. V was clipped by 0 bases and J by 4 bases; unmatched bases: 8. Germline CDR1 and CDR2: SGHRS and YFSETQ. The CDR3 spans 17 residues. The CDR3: CASSLVLGTSSTGELFF. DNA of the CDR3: TGCGCCAGCAGCTTGGTTTTAGGGACTAGTAGCACCGGGGAGCTGTTTTTT.

CDR3 loop: CASRAQGATNEKLFF. CDR3 coding DNA: TGTGCCAGCAGGGCCCAGGGGGCAACTAATGAAAAACTGTTTTTT. The rearrangement joins TRBV2 to TRBJ1-4, with TRBD1 matching over 7 bases. Germline CDR1 reads SNHLY; CDR2 reads FYNNEI. The V gene end was trimmed by 6 bases and the J gene end by 0 bases; junction bases not matched to a gene: 4. There are 15 residues in the CDR3.

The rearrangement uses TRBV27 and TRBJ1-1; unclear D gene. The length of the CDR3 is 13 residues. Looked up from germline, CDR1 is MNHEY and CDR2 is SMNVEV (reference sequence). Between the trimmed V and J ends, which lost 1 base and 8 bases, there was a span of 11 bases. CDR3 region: CASSLLGSQEAFF. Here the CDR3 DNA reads TGTGCCAGCAGTTTATTGGGGTCGCAGGAAGCTTTCTTT.

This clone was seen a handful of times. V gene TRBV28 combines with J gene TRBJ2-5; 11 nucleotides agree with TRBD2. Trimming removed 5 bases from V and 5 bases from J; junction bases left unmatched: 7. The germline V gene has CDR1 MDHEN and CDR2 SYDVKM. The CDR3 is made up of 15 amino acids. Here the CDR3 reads CASSELAGGAETQYF. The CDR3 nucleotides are TGTGCCAGCAGTGAATTAGCGGGAGGGGCGGAGACCCAGTACTTC.

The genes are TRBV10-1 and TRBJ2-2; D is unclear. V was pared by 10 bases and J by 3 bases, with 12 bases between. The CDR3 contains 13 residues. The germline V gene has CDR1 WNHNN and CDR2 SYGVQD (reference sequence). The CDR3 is CATQLRYTGELFF. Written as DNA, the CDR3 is TGCGCCACCCAGCTTCGTTACACCGGGGAGCTGTTTTTT.

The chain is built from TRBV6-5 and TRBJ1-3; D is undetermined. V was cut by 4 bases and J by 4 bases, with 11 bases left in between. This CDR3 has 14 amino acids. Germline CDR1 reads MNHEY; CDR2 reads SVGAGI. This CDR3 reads CASSWDSRGNTIYF. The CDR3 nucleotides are TGTGCCAGCAGTTGGGATTCACGGGGAAACACCATATATTTT.

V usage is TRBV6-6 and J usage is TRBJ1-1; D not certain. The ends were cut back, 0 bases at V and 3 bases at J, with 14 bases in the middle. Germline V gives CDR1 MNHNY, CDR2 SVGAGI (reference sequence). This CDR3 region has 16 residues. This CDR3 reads CASSYSDARMDTEAFF. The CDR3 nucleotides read TGTGCCAGCAGTTACTCTGACGCGAGGATGGACACTGAAGCTTTCTTT.

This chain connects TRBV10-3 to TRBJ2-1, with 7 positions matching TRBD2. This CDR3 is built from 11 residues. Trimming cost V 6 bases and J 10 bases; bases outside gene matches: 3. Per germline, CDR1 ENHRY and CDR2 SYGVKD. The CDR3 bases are TGTGCCATCAGGGAAGCGGGGGAGCAGTTCTTC. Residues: CAIREAGEQFF.

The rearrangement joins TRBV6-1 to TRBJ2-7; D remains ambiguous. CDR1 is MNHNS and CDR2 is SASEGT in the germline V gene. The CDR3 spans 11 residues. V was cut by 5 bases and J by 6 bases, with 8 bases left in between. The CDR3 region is CASSSPGEQYF. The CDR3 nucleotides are TGTGCCAGCAGTTCGCCGGGCGAGCAGTACTTC.

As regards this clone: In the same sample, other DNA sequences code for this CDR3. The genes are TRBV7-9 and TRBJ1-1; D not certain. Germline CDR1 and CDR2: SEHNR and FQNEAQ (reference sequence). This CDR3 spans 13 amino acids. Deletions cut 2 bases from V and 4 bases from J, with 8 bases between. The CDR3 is CASSLTPITEAFF. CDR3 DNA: TGTGCCAGCAGCTTAACCCCCATCACTGAAGCTTTCTTT.

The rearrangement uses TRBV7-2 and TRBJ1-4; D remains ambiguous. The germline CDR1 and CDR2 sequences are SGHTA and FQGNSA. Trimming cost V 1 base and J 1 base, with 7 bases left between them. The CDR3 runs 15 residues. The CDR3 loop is CASSLEGRTNEKLFF. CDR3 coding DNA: TGTGCCAGCAGCTTAGAAGGGAGAACTAATGAAAAACTGTTTTTT.

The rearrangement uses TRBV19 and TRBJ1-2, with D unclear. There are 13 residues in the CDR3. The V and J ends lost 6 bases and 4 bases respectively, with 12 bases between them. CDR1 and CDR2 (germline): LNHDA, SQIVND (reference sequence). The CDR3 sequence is CASRKGQIYGYTF. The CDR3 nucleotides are TGTGCCAGTAGAAAGGGCCAAATCTATGGCTACACCTTC.

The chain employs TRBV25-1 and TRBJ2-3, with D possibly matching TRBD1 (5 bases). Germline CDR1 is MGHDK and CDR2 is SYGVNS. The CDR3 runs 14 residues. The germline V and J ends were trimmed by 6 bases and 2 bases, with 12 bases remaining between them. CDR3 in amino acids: CASRDVGDTDTQYF. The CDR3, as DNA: TGTGCCAGCAGGGACGTAGGGGACACAGATACGCAGTATTTT.

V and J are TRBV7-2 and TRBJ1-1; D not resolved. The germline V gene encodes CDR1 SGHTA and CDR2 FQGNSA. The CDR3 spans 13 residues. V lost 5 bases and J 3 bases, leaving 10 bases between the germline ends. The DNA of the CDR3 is TGTGCCAGCAGCACGGCCTGGGACACTGAAGCTTTCTTT. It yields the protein CASSTAWDTEAFF.

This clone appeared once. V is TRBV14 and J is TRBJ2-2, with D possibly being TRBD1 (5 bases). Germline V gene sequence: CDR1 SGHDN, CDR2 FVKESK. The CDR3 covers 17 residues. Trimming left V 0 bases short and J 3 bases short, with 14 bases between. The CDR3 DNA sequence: TGTGCCAGCAGCCAAGATTCCTTAAGACAGTACACCGGGGAGCTGTTTTTT. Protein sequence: CASSQDSLRQYTGELFF.